Presented here are 27 T cell receptor beta chains from one specimen sequenced in a study of blood T cells in healthy people across ages. A J-beta primer mix and a sample-barcoded 5' primer were used in a second PCR of roughly 6 to 12 cycles. MiXCR, applied by TCRdb to the 5' RACE reads, yields one record per CDR3 protein. Of over a million distinct CDR3 sequences in the sample, approximately 59% were seen once. The specimen was blood. The origin of the receptors is a man aged 18 to 35 in good health.

The table lists this clonotype with a few counts. The V gene is TRBV20-1, the J gene TRBJ2-7; TRBD1 is a possible D gene (5 bases). Germline CDR1 DFQATT, CDR2 SNEGSKA (reference sequence). V lost 3 bases to trimming and J lost 3 bases, with 9 bases between them. This CDR3 has 12 amino acids. CDR3 residues: CSASSDSYEQYF. CDR3 in DNA: TGCAGTGCTAGTTCCGACAGCTACGAGCAGTACTTC.

This clonotype was detected a few times. The chain employs TRBV29-1 and TRBJ2-4; possibly TRBD1 for D (5 bases). The V gene lost 4 bases and the J gene lost 5 bases, with 12 bases spanning the gap. CDR1 is SQVTM and CDR2 is ANQGSEA in the germline V gene. CDR3 length equals 13 residues. The CDR3 sequence is CSVGGPYQNIQYF. CDR3 DNA sequence: TGCAGCGTTGGGGGCCCCTACCAAAACATTCAGTACTTC. Variable domain in full (rest from reference TRBV29-1 and TRBJ2-4): SAVISQKPSRDICQRGTSLTIQCQVDSQVTMMFWYRQQPGQSLTLIATANQGSEATYESGFVIDKFPISRPNLTFSTLTVSNMSPEDSSIYLCSVGGPYQNIQYFGAGTRLSVL.

This CDR3 is CASRETGGFYEQYF. CDR3 DNA sequence: TGTGCCAGCAGAGAGACCGGGGGGTTCTACGAGCAGTACTTC. The chain carries TRBV7-9 and TRBJ2-7, with 7 positions matching TRBD2. The CDR3 runs to 14 residues. Per germline, CDR1 SEHNR and CDR2 FQNEAQ (reference sequence). V gave up 6 bases and J gave up 3 bases; unmatched junction bases: 8.

This rearrangement joins TRBV27 to TRBJ2-5, with a tentative D call TRBD1 (6 bases). With the DNA end fitting TRBJ2-7 better, the J assignment may be wrong. The CDR3 runs 12 residues. CDR1 is MNHEY and CDR2 is SMNVEV in the germline V gene (reference sequence). The CDR3 protein is CASMAGGDEQYF. CDR3 DNA sequence: TGTGCCAGCATGGCTGGGGGCGACGAGCAGTACTTC.

DNA for the CDR3: TGCAGTGCTGCCTGGACTAGCGGGGTTACAAATACGCAGTATTTT. It codes for CSAAWTSGVTNTQYF. This chain links TRBV20-1 with TRBJ2-3; 12 bases line up with TRBD2. Trimming at V came to 5 bases and at J to 7 bases, leaving 10 bases not matched to a gene. Germline CDR1 and CDR2: DFQATT and SNEGSKA (reference sequence). CDR3 length equals 15 residues.

This clonotype was seen a few times. The chain employs TRBV2 and TRBJ2-1; 9 nucleotides agree with TRBD2. V lost 6 bases, J lost 0 bases, and 6 bases stayed unmatched. The CDR3 has 16 amino acids. Germline loops: CDR1 SNHLY, CDR2 FYNNEI. This chain's CDR3 is CASSWTSEHSYNEQFF. CDR3 bases: TGTGCCAGCAGCTGGACTAGCGAACACTCCTACAATGAGCAGTTCTTC.

The V and J genes are TRBV3-1 and TRBJ2-7; D might be TRBD2 (5 bases). The V and J ends lost 0 bases and 3 bases respectively, with 12 bases between them. The CDR3 contains 15 residues. Germline CDR1 LGHDT, CDR2 YNNKEL (reference sequence). CDR3 bases: TGTGCCAGCAGCCAAGATATCAGCGGTGTCTACGAGCAGTACTTC. It codes for CASSQDISGVYEQYF.

This clonotype was seen only a few times. This chain uses TRBV7-2 with TRBJ1-6, with TRBD1 matching 7 bases. The trim removed 5 bases at V and 9 bases at J, leaving 10 bases unmatched. This CDR3 has 15 residues. Germline assignment: CDR1 SGHTA and CDR2 FQGNSA. CDR3 coding DNA: TGTGCCAGCAGCCCGACAGGGCCAGGGATTTCACCCCTCCACTTT. Protein product: CASSPTGPGISPLHF.

In its sample, this clonotype was seen a few times. The chain has TRBV12-3 or TRBV12-4 and TRBJ2-3; D possibly corresponds to TRBD2 (5 bases). The CDR3 is made up of 12 amino acids. Trimming stripped 6 bases from V and 4 bases from J, with 8 bases between. The CDR3 bases are TGTGCCAGCAGCAAGCGGCCAGATACGCAGTATTTT. It encodes CASSKRPDTQYF.

The chain combines TRBV29-1 with TRBJ2-7, with D possibly being TRBD1 (5 bases). This CDR3 has 13 amino acids. From germline, CDR1 is SQVTM and CDR2 ANQGSEA. V lost 7 bases, J lost 1 base, and 14 bases lay in between. The CDR3 is CSALKTDSYEQYF. As DNA, the CDR3 is TGCAGCGCCCTCAAGACAGATTCCTACGAGCAGTACTTC.

This rearrangement joins TRBV4-2 to TRBJ2-1, with TRBD2 identical over 13 bases. In germline, CDR1 is LGHNA, CDR2 YNFKEQ. CDR3 length: 20 amino acids. The junction had 13 bases not matched to a gene; V was cut back by 5 bases and J by 0 bases. CDR3 loop: CASSTWPGLAGLDSYNEQFF. The CDR3 coding sequence is TGTGCCAGCAGCACCTGGCCGGGACTAGCGGGATTAGACTCCTACAATGAGCAGTTCTTC.

The V and J genes are TRBV5-1 and TRBJ2-7, with D perhaps matching TRBD2 (6 bases). Per the germline V gene, CDR1 is SGHRS and CDR2 is YFSETQ. V was shortened by 4 bases and J by 3 bases, with 17 bases between the two germline ends. The CDR3 covers 15 residues. The CDR3 DNA reads TGCGCCAGCAGCCTATCAGCGGGTGGGAACTACGAGCAGTACTTC. As protein: CASSLSAGGNYEQYF.

CDR3 residues: CASSLDKIYNEQFF. Here the CDR3 DNA reads TGCGCCAGCAGCTTGGACAAGATCTACAATGAGCAGTTCTTC. This chain uses TRBV4-1 with TRBJ2-1; D might be TRBD1 (5 bases). V was shortened by 5 bases and J by 3 bases, with 11 bases between the two germline ends. Germline V gene data show CDR1 as MGHRA and CDR2 as YSYEKL. The CDR3 covers 14 residues.

The chain employs TRBV5-1 and TRBJ2-5, with TRBD2 identical over 14 bases. V trimming: 4 bases; J trimming: 3 bases; junction bases outside the gene matches: 11. The V gene's germline CDR1 is SGHRS and CDR2 YFSETQ. The CDR3 runs to 18 residues. Written as DNA, the CDR3 is TGCGCCAGCAGCCGGACTAGCGGGGGGCCAAAGGGGAAAGAGACCCAGTACTTC. Its protein is CASSRTSGGPKGKETQYF. The full variable domain, with the rest looked up from reference TRBV5-1 and TRBJ2-5, is KAGVTQTPRYLIKTRGQQVTLSCSPISGHRSVSWYQQTPGQGLQFLFEYFSETQRNKGNFPGRFSGRQFSNSRSEMNVSTLELGDSALYLCASSRTSGGPKGKETQYFGPGTRLLVL.

The table lists this clonotype with a few counts. V usage is TRBV20-1 and J usage is TRBJ2-3, with 11 bases lining up with TRBD2. Looked up from germline, CDR1 is DFQATT and CDR2 is SNEGSKA (reference sequence). V gave up 3 bases and J gave up 11 bases; unmatched junction bases: 10. This CDR3 has 14 residues. CDR3 sequence (DNA): TGCAGTGCTAGTAGGCTAGCGGGGGGAGTGGAGCAGTATTTT. Its translation: CSASRLAGGVEQYF.

The rearrangement uses TRBV24-1 and TRBJ2-5; TRBD2 is a possible D gene (6 bases). Trimming cost V 2 bases and J 11 bases, with 8 bases left between them. The CDR3 loop spans 11 amino acids. Germline CDR1 reads KGHDR; CDR2 reads SFDVKD. In DNA form, the CDR3 reads TGTGCCACCAGTGATTATGGGGGGCAGTACTTC. Residues: CATSDYGGQYF.

V usage is TRBV5-1 and J usage is TRBJ2-3; 7 positions match TRBD2. The CDR3 consists of 17 residues. J lost 2 bases, V lost 5 bases, and 14 bases had no gene match. Germline V CDR1 and CDR2: SGHRS, YFSETQ. The CDR3, as DNA: TGCGCCAGCAGATCCGGGACTACCGGATTCCTCACAGATACGCAGTATTTT. Translation gives CASRSGTTGFLTDTQYF.

The chain carries TRBV5-1 and TRBJ2-3; TRBD1 might be the D (5 bases). The germline V gene encodes CDR1 SGHRS and CDR2 YFSETQ. Trimming pared 3 bases from V and 1 base from J, leaving 12 bases between. CDR3 length: 15 amino acids. CDR3 amino acids: CASSYGHSRTDTQYF. The CDR3 bases are TGCGCCAGCAGCTATGGACACTCCCGCACAGATACGCAGTATTTT.

The rearrangement links TRBV3-1 to TRBJ1-6; D uncertain. The germline gives CDR1 LGHDT, CDR2 YNNKEL (reference sequence). The CDR3 is made up of 15 amino acids. Trimming removed 4 bases at V and 4 bases at J, with 11 bases between. The chain's CDR3 is CASSLNPSYNSPLHF. CDR3 coding DNA: TGTGCCAGCAGCCTCAACCCCTCTTATAATTCACCCCTCCACTTT.

As for this clonotype: One end of the junction varies from germline; a read error may be responsible. The V and J genes are TRBV29-1 and TRBJ1-1, with D perhaps matching TRBD1 (5 bases). Germline V gene sequence: CDR1 SQVTM, CDR2 ANQGSEA. The CDR3 contains 13 residues. CDR3 sequence: CSARGGTNTEAFF. The CDR3 nucleotides are TGCAGCGCTCGTGGCGGGACGAACACCGAAGCTTTCTTT.

This rearrangement joins TRBV7-2 to TRBJ2-3, with 8 bases matching TRBD2. Trimming at V came to 3 bases and at J to 4 bases, leaving 9 bases not matched to a gene. Germline V gives CDR1 SGHTA, CDR2 FQGNSA. This CDR3 has 16 amino acids. For the CDR3, the DNA is TGTGCCAGCAGCTTTCGGCAGCGGGAGATTCCAGATACGCAGTATTTT. Residues: CASSFRQREIPDTQYF.

A note on this clonotype: The junction differs from germline at one of its ends, possibly a read error. J is TRBJ2-3 and V is TRBV14; the match to TRBD1 covers 8 bases. The CDR3 runs to 14 residues. Germline V gives CDR1 SGHDN, CDR2 FVKESK. The CDR3 loop reads CACSRTGTRDTQYF. CDR3 nucleotides: TGTGCCTGCAGCCGGACAGGGACTCGAGATACGCAGTATTTT.

The chain is built from TRBV5-5 and TRBJ2-1, with D possibly being TRBD1 (6 bases). The CDR3 is 14 amino acids. V was cut by 4 bases and J by 5 bases, with 13 bases left in between. Germline assignment: CDR1 SGHKS and CDR2 YYEKEE (reference sequence). The chain's CDR3 is CASSVLQGDNEQFF. The CDR3 DNA follows: TGTGCCAGCAGCGTCCTACAGGGAGACAATGAGCAGTTCTTC.

V usage is TRBV15 and J usage is TRBJ2-1; D may be TRBD1 (6 bases). The germline V and J ends were trimmed by 2 bases and 4 bases, with 15 bases remaining between them. This CDR3 comprises 16 residues. Germline assignment: CDR1 LNHNV and CDR2 YYDKDF (reference sequence). CDR3 nucleotide sequence: TGTGCCACCAGCAGATCAGGGGACGGCGTATACAATGAGCAGTTCTTC. Translation: CATSRSGDGVYNEQFF.

V is TRBV7-8 and J is TRBJ2-3; TRBD2 matches 11 bases. Germline V gives CDR1 SGHVS, CDR2 FQNEAQ. The CDR3 covers 15 residues. Losses at the gene ends were 4 bases for V and 13 bases for J; bases not matched to a gene: 13. Here the CDR3 reads CASSSSDGTSGPEYF. CDR3 sequence (DNA): TGTGCCAGCAGCTCCTCGGACGGGACTAGCGGCCCTGAGTATTTT. The complete variable domain, with remaining parts taken from reference TRBV7-8 and TRBJ2-3, reads GAGVSQSPRYKVAKRGQDVALRCDPISGHVSLFWYQQALGQGPEFLTYFQNEAQLDKSGLPSDRFFAERPEGSVSTLKIQRTQQEDSAVYLCASSSSDGTSGPEYFGPGTRLTVL.

The chain uses TRBV7-2 and TRBJ2-3; 10 nucleotides align to TRBD2. V shed 5 bases, J shed 2 bases, and the junction held 4 bases outside the gene matches. This CDR3 is 15 amino acids long. Germline-derived CDR1 and CDR2 are SGHTA and FQGNSA. CDR3 loop: CASSGSGGPTDTQYF. The CDR3, as DNA: TGTGCCAGCAGCGGTAGCGGGGGGCCCACAGATACGCAGTATTTT.

This clonotype was seen only a few times. J is TRBJ1-1 and V is TRBV29-1, with D possibly being TRBD1 (5 bases). V was cut by 4 bases and J by 2 bases, with 11 bases left in between. The CDR3 runs to 13 residues. The germline gives CDR1 SQVTM, CDR2 ANQGSEA. In DNA form, the CDR3 reads TGCAGCGTTGGTAAGGGACCTAACACTGAAGCTTTCTTT. Translation: CSVGKGPNTEAFF.